The next 7 T cell receptor beta chains were all read from a single sample in a study of cytomegalovirus exposure and HLA in healthy donors. PCR employed 60 Vbeta and 13 Jbeta primers. The method was immunoSEQ multiplex PCR; TCRdb's version includes in-frame clones alone and lacks a portion of them. The profile shows 200,000 or so clones, around 80% of them singletons. The source material was PBMCs. The source is a woman aged 18-35 years in good health and CMV-seropositive.

V usage is TRBV5-4 and J usage is TRBJ2-2; D is perhaps TRBD2 (7 bases). This CDR3 spans 16 amino acids. Germline values: CDR1 SGHNT, CDR2 YYREEE (reference sequence). Trimming left V 0 bases short and J 7 bases short, with 16 bases between. The chain's CDR3 is CASSLAYGGRIGELFF. The CDR3 DNA reads TGTGCCAGCAGCTTGGCGTACGGGGGGCGGATCGGGGAGCTGTTTTTT.

The J gene is TRBJ2-2, the V gene TRBV11-3, with TRBD1 matching 8 bases. The CDR3 is 14 amino acids. The junction had 5 bases not matched to a gene; V was cut back by 4 bases and J by 7 bases. Germline assignment: CDR1 SGHNT and CDR2 YENEEA. The DNA for the CDR3 is TGTGCCAGCAGCTCGGGACAGGAGAACGGGGAGCTGTTTTTT. It specifies CASSSGQENGELFF.

The chain joins TRBV20-1 to TRBJ2-7; D may be TRBD2 (6 bases). The length of the CDR3 is 11 residues. Germline CDR1 DFQATT, CDR2 SNEGSKA (reference sequence). Trimming removed 3 bases at V and 11 bases at J, with 14 bases between. This CDR3 reads CSAREGIGEYF. The CDR3, as DNA: TGCAGTGCTAGGGAGGGCATCGGGGAGTACTTC.

The chain recombines TRBV28 with TRBJ1-6; 9 bases fit TRBD1. After removal of 2 bases from V and 7 bases from J, the junction contained 3 bases not matched to a gene. The CDR3 is 15 residues long. Germline V gene sequence: CDR1 MDHEN, CDR2 SYDVKM. CDR3 residues: CASSLPGQGNSPLHF. As DNA, the CDR3 is TGTGCCAGCAGTTTACCTGGACAGGGGAATTCACCCCTCCACTTT.

The chain combines TRBV7-2 with TRBJ2-5, with 9 bases lining up with TRBD2. J lost 5 bases, V lost 5 bases, and 9 bases had no gene match. Germline V gene data show CDR1 as SGHTA and CDR2 as FQGNSA. This CDR3 has 15 amino acids. CDR3 coding DNA: TGTGCCAGCAGCCCACGGGTAGCGGGGGTTGAGACCCAGTACTTC. It translates to CASSPRVAGVETQYF.

The chain combines TRBV27 with TRBJ2-7; 11 positions match TRBD2. V gave up 0 bases and J gave up 3 bases; unmatched junction bases: 4. Germline loops: CDR1 MNHEY, CDR2 SMNVEV (reference sequence). The CDR3 loop spans 16 amino acids. CDR3 in DNA: TGTGCCAGCAGTTTATCGATAGCGGGGGGGCTCTACGAGCAGTACTTC. Translating gives CASSLSIAGGLYEQYF.

This clone has more than one count but fewer than ten. The rearrangement uses TRBV9 and TRBJ1-6, with 8 positions matching TRBD1. Germline V gene data show CDR1 as SGDLS and CDR2 as YYNGEE. There are 17 residues in the CDR3. Germline trimming cut 4 bases from V and 0 bases from J; bases unmatched to any gene: 6. The CDR3 DNA sequence: TGTGCCAGCAGCAGGACCCAGGGGGCCTCCTATAATTCACCCCTCCACTTT. Protein: CASSRTQGASYNSPLHF. Looking up the rest from reference TRBV9 and TRBJ1-6 gives the full variable domain: DSGVTQTPKHLITATGQRVTLRCSPRSGDLSVYWYQQSLDQGLQFLIQYYNGEERAKGNILERFSAQQFPDLHSELNLSSLELGDSALYFCASSRTQGASYNSPLHFGNGTRLTVT.